The clone carrying this T cell receptor beta chain has ten or more counts. Sample time point: pre-sensitization, week 0. Treatment in this sample: therapeutic diphenylcyclopropenone sensitization with weekly scalp DPC. These data originate in a study of human T cells and chemical hapten exposure. TCRdb fed the RACE reads into MiXCR, producing one record per CDR3 protein. The sample lists 300,000 to 400,000 distinct CDR3 sequences; 5.1% were seen once. Germline values: CDR1 MNHEY, CDR2 SMNVEV (reference sequence). The J segment lost 7 bases and the V segment lost 5 bases, leaving 11 bases of the junction unmatched. CDR3 size: 14 residues.

The sequence was obtained from a woman aged 50 to 60 with alopecia areata. Some clones in this sample may be carry-over from other donors' samples. The material sequenced was whole blood, taken in connection with sensitization to the hapten diphenylcyclopropenone (DPC). The chain couples TRBV27 to TRBJ2-7; 7 bases map to TRBD2. The CDR3, as DNA: TGTGCCAGCAGTGCCGGCGGGAGTTGGAGGGAGCAGTACTTC. This encodes CASSAGGSWREQYF.